The 29 T cell receptor beta chains below were found in one sample sequenced in a study of blood T cell repertoires in COVID-19 (TCRdb year 2020). Library creation used the immunoSEQ multiplex PCR assay. TCRdb carries this immuneACCESS record with in-frame sequences only. Its versions omit some clonotypes, under half of them owing to an unresolved V gene in the studies checked, with the rest unexplained. This sample is represented by 450,000 or so clones; 70% to 90% of them were singletons. The top ten constitute 0.8% to 0.85% of the sample. Specimen: peripheral blood. These receptors came from a man younger than 30 with COVID-19, enrolled during active disease.

The V gene is TRBV9, the J gene TRBJ1-2; D unclear. Between the trimmed V and J ends, which lost 0 bases and 8 bases, there was a span of 14 bases. CDR3 length: 14 amino acids. Looked up from germline, CDR1 is SGDLS and CDR2 is YYNGEE. This CDR3 is CASSVASTSWGYTF. The CDR3 nucleotides are TGTGCCAGCAGCGTAGCTAGCACAAGTTGGGGCTACACCTTC.

The chain's CDR3 is CASSQQGYEQYF. Written as DNA, the CDR3 is TGTGCCAGCAGCCAGCAGGGTTACGAGCAGTACTTC. J is TRBJ2-7 and V is TRBV27, with a possible D match to TRBD1 (5 bases). Trimming shortened V by 6 bases and J by 4 bases, and 10 bases separated the two germline ends. The CDR3 has 12 residues. Germline CDR1 and CDR2: MNHEY and SMNVEV (reference sequence).

This clone has a single count. The rearrangement joins TRBV5-1 to TRBJ1-4, with a tentative D call TRBD1 (5 bases). The CDR3 is 14 residues long. Germline CDR1 reads SGHRS; CDR2 reads YFSETQ. V lost 4 bases and J lost 7, with 14 bases in between. CDR3 region: CASSLGTEGEKLFF. CDR3 DNA: TGCGCCAGCAGCCTGGGGACTGAAGGTGAAAAACTGTTTTTT.

V and J are TRBV24-1 and TRBJ2-1; D perhaps matches TRBD2 (5 bases). CDR3 length: 16 amino acids. In germline, CDR1 is KGHDR, CDR2 SFDVKD. V dropped 4 bases and J dropped 3 bases, with 15 bases sitting between them. CDR3 loop: CATSDPGPRGYNEQFF. CDR3 nucleotides: TGTGCCACCAGTGACCCTGGACCCCGGGGCTACAATGAGCAGTTCTTC.

The chain links TRBV19 to TRBJ2-3; D unresolved. Deletions cut 5 bases from V and 4 bases from J, with 7 bases between. This CDR3 spans 12 amino acids. Germline assignment: CDR1 LNHDA and CDR2 SQIVND (reference sequence). In DNA, the CDR3 is TGTGCCAGTAGTTCCCTAGCAGATACGCAGTATTTT. Protein sequence: CASSSLADTQYF. Full variable domain (outside the CDR3, taken from reference TRBV19 and TRBJ2-3): DGGITQSPKYLFRKEGQNVTLSCEQNLNHDAMYWYRQDPGQGLRLIYYSQIVNDFQKGDIAEGYSVSREKKESFPLTVTSAQKNPTAFYLCASSSLADTQYFGPGTRLTVL.

V usage is TRBV5-1 and J usage is TRBJ1-3, with unresolved D. This CDR3 is built from 15 residues. V was shortened by 4 bases and J by 0 bases, with 11 bases between the two germline ends. CDR1 and CDR2 from the germline V gene are SGHRS and YFSETQ. The CDR3 loop reads CASSPTGGSGNTIYF. The CDR3 DNA reads TGCGCCAGCAGCCCGACTGGAGGCTCTGGAAACACCATATATTTT.

The V and J genes are TRBV7-8 and TRBJ1-5, with D maybe TRBD1 (5 bases). The CDR3 has 17 amino acids. Germline V gene data show CDR1 as SGHVS and CDR2 as FQNEAQ. V dropped 1 base and J dropped 0 bases, with 13 bases sitting between them. CDR3 sequence: CASSLGGISYSNQPQHF. As DNA, the CDR3 is TGTGCCAGCAGCTTAGGGGGCATCTCATATAGCAATCAGCCCCAGCATTTT. Combining the CDR3 with reference TRBV7-8 and TRBJ1-5 gives the whole variable domain GAGVSQSPRYKVAKRGQDVALRCDPISGHVSLFWYQQALGQGPEFLTYFQNEAQLDKSGLPSDRFFAERPEGSVSTLKIQRTQQEDSAVYLCASSLGGISYSNQPQHFGDGTRLSIL.

The chain has TRBV24-1 and TRBJ1-2; tentatively, D is TRBD1 (6 bases). V was cut by 12 bases and J by 7 bases, with 17 bases left in between. Germline-derived CDR1 and CDR2 are KGHDR and SFDVKD. This CDR3 contains 12 residues. In nucleotides, the CDR3 is TGTGCCCCCCGTCGGGGGGCCAGTGGCTACACCTTC. It translates to CAPRRGASGYTF.

This chain joins TRBV20-1 and TRBJ2-1; TRBD2 matches at 8 bases. Trimming removed 3 bases from V and 7 bases from J; junction bases left unmatched: 8. The CDR3 sequence is 14 residues long. Germline values: CDR1 DFQATT, CDR2 SNEGSKA (reference sequence). CDR3 sequence: CSASWTSSPNEQFF. CDR3 coding DNA: TGCAGTGCTAGTTGGACTAGCTCCCCTAATGAGCAGTTCTTC.

This sequence joins TRBV12-5 and TRBJ1-1; TRBD1 aligns across 7 bases. CDR3 length: 16 amino acids. The germline gives CDR1 LGHNT, CDR2 FRNRAP. The V and J ends lost 5 bases and 1 base, in that order; junction bases with no gene match: 10. The CDR3: CASGTRQGEGNTEAFF. DNA for the CDR3: TGTGCTAGTGGTACCCGGCAGGGGGAAGGGAACACTGAAGCTTTCTTT.

The chain uses TRBV19 and TRBJ2-2, with D maybe TRBD2 (5 bases). V lost 1 base and J lost 7, with 10 bases in between. Germline lookup yields CDR1 LNHDA and CDR2 SQIVND (reference sequence). This CDR3 has 14 amino acids. The CDR3 loop is CASSIGRGFGELFF. DNA of the CDR3: TGTGCCAGTAGTATAGGTAGAGGGTTCGGGGAGCTGTTTTTT.

V usage is TRBV4-2 and J usage is TRBJ2-7; TRBD2 agrees at 8 bases. The CDR3 covers 18 residues. V was pared by 2 bases and J by 0 bases, with 12 bases of the junction left unmatched. The germline V gene has CDR1 LGHNA and CDR2 YNFKEQ. This CDR3 reads CASSQTGGGRLRSYEQYF. The CDR3 DNA reads as TGTGCCAGCAGCCAAACTGGTGGCGGGAGGCTCCGCTCCTACGAGCAGTACTTC.

This sequence joins TRBV7-9 and TRBJ2-1, with 11 bases matching TRBD1. V was clipped by 4 bases and J by 10 bases; unmatched bases: 9. CDR3 length equals 15 residues. The germline V gene has CDR1 SEHNR and CDR2 FQNEAQ (reference sequence). The DNA for the CDR3 is TGTGCCAGCAGCTCGACCGGGACAGGGGGGATAGAGCAGTTCTTC. Encoded protein: CASSSTGTGGIEQFF. The variable domain in full, completed from reference TRBV7-9 and TRBJ2-1, reads DTGVSQNPRHKITKRGQNVTFRCDPISEHNRLYWYRQTLGQGPEFLTYFQNEAQLEKSRLLSDRFSAERPKGSFSTLEIQRTEQGDSAMYLCASSSTGTGGIEQFFGPGTRLTVL.

The rearrangement uses TRBV10-1 and TRBJ2-3, with 8 bases matching TRBD2. CDR3 length: 16 amino acids. The germline V gene encodes CDR1 WNHNN and CDR2 SYGVQD (reference sequence). V lost 6 bases, J lost 6 bases, and 14 bases stayed unmatched. As DNA, the CDR3 is TGCGCCAGCAGCCCTGCGGATCAGCGGGAGCTGGATACGCAGTATTTT. Its translation is CASSPADQRELDTQYF.

In nucleotides, the CDR3 is TGCGCCAGCAGCTTGGCTACGACAGGGGGAAAGGAGACCCAGTACTTC. This gives the protein CASSLATTGGKETQYF. The chain combines TRBV5-1 with TRBJ2-5; 9 bases fit TRBD1. Looked up from germline, CDR1 is SGHRS and CDR2 is YFSETQ. The CDR3 covers 16 residues. The V segment lost 0 bases and the J segment 5 bases; nucleotides outside the gene matches: 8.

This clone was seen many times. The CDR3 DNA is TGTGCCAGCTTCCGGGAAGAAAAACTGTTTTTT. This translates into CASFREEKLFF. The gene calls are TRBV7-9 and TRBJ1-4; D unclear. Trimming left V 8 bases short and J 8 bases short, with 9 bases between. The germline V gene has CDR1 SEHNR and CDR2 FQNEAQ (reference sequence). The CDR3 loop spans 11 amino acids.

The count of this clone is one. This chain's CDR3 is CASSEGTEVYEQFF. Here the CDR3 DNA reads TGTGCCAGCAGTGAAGGGACGGAGGTCTATGAGCAGTTCTTC. The chain employs TRBV2 and TRBJ2-1, with D possibly being TRBD2 (5 bases). Germline values: CDR1 SNHLY, CDR2 FYNNEI. Deletions cut 1 base from V and 8 bases from J, with 12 bases between. CDR3 length: 14 amino acids.

This rearrangement joins TRBV18 to TRBJ1-6; possibly TRBD1 for D (5 bases). The CDR3 loop spans 14 amino acids. Germline V CDR1 and CDR2: KGHSH, LQKENI. V dropped 3 bases and J dropped 7 bases, with 10 bases sitting between them. The CDR3 DNA reads TGTGCCAGCTCACCGGCCAGGGTGAATTCACCCCTCCACTTT. It encodes CASSPARVNSPLHF.

This clone was detected only once. V is TRBV11-3 and J is TRBJ1-3; TRBD1 matches at 8 bases. The CDR3 is 14 residues long. Looked up from germline, CDR1 is SGHNT and CDR2 is YENEEA. After removal of 6 bases from V and 2 bases from J, the junction contained 3 bases not matched to a gene. CDR3 amino acids: CASSLTGAGNTIYF. CDR3 sequence (DNA): TGTGCCAGCAGTTTGACAGGGGCTGGAAACACCATATATTTT.

The V and J genes are TRBV19 and TRBJ2-3; TRBD1 aligns across 7 bases. The CDR3 length is 13 residues. CDR1 LNHDA and CDR2 SQIVND come from the germline V gene (reference sequence). The CDR3 here is CASGQLGTDTQYF. The CDR3, as DNA: TGTGCATCGGGACAGCTGGGCACAGATACGCAGTATTTT.

V gene TRBV6-6 combines with J gene TRBJ2-2; tentative D call: TRBD2 (5 bases). The V end lost 6 bases, the J end lost 1 base, and 12 bases lay between the germline ends. The germline gives CDR1 MNHNY, CDR2 SVGAGI (reference sequence). The CDR3 runs 15 residues. CDR3: CASRDQGRNTGELFF. The CDR3 DNA sequence: TGTGCCAGCAGGGATCAAGGGAGGAACACCGGGGAGCTGTTTTTT.

The gene calls are TRBV3-1 (or the pseudogene TRBV3-2) and TRBJ2-3, with unresolved D. V lost 0 bases and J lost 0, with 10 bases in between. CDR3 length equals 16 residues. Germline lookup yields CDR1 LGHDT and CDR2 YNNKEL (reference sequence). The CDR3 spells CASSQESGTSTDTQYF. For the CDR3, the DNA is TGTGCCAGCAGCCAAGAGTCGGGTACTAGCACAGATACGCAGTATTTT.

V is TRBV2 and J is TRBJ2-1; D may be TRBD1 (5 bases). The V end lost 6 bases, the J end lost 7 bases, and 13 bases lay between the germline ends. The CDR3 sequence is 13 residues long. In germline, CDR1 is SNHLY, CDR2 FYNNEI. CDR3 nucleotides: TGTGCCAGCAGCGTCGACAGAATTAATGAGCAGTTCTTC. This encodes CASSVDRINEQFF. The entire variable domain, with the rest obtained from reference TRBV2 and TRBJ2-1, is as follows: EPEVTQTPSHQVTQMGQEVILRCVPISNHLYFYWYRQILGQKVEFLVSFYNNEISEKSEIFDDQFSVERPDGSNFTLKIRSTKLEDSAMYFCASSVDRINEQFFGPGTRLTVL.

In its sample, this clone was seen once. The gene calls are TRBV5-6 and TRBJ2-7; TRBD1 matches 10 bases. Germline CDR1 is SGHDT and CDR2 is YYEEEE. Trimming at V came to 3 bases and at J to 2 bases, leaving 8 bases not matched to a gene. The CDR3 length is 16 residues. The CDR3 sequence: CASSYPPGTGAYEQYF. The CDR3 nucleotides read TGTGCCAGCAGCTACCCCCCCGGGACAGGGGCCTACGAGCAGTACTTC.

A single count supports this clone. The J gene is TRBJ2-7, the V gene TRBV15; D is uncertain. Germline V gene sequence: CDR1 LNHNV, CDR2 YYDKDF (reference sequence). The CDR3 length is 13 residues. V was clipped by 3 bases and J by 6 bases, with 12 bases between them. CDR3 sequence (DNA): TGTGCCACCAGCAGGCCCTCCGGTCTCGAGCAGTACTTC. It codes for CATSRPSGLEQYF.

This clone was counted only a few times. CDR3 nucleotide sequence: TGCGCCAGCAAGGTAGGGGATCAGCCCCAGCATTTT. Translated, it gives CASKVGDQPQHF. The chain has TRBV10-2 and TRBJ1-5; tentatively, D is TRBD1 (5 bases). With 7 bases removed from V and 5 bases from J, the gap between germline ends came to 9 bases. Germline-derived CDR1 and CDR2 are WSHSY and SAAADI. The CDR3 sequence is 12 residues long.

This clone has only one observation. This chain uses TRBV4-1 with TRBJ2-7, with 8 positions matching TRBD1. J was trimmed by 0 bases and V by 1 base; bases with no gene match: 2. The CDR3 covers 15 residues. Germline CDR1 MGHRA, CDR2 YSYEKL. CDR3 protein: CASSQAGTGSYEQYF. CDR3 DNA: TGCGCCAGCAGCCAAGCCGGGACAGGCTCCTACGAGCAGTACTTC.

The rearrangement uses TRBV7-9 and TRBJ2-1; tentatively, D is TRBD2 (7 bases). Germline V gives CDR1 SEHNR, CDR2 FQNEAQ (reference sequence). Deletions cut 2 bases from V and 7 bases from J, with 15 bases between. This CDR3 has 15 residues. DNA of the CDR3: TGTGCCAGCAGCTTATCCAACGGGGGGCATAATGAGCAGTTCTTC. Residues: CASSLSNGGHNEQFF.

The rearrangement uses TRBV6-4 and TRBJ1-2; 8 positions agree with TRBD1. V was pared by 3 bases and J by 5 bases, with 5 bases of the junction left unmatched. Germline V lookup: CDR1 MRHNA, CDR2 SNTAGT. The CDR3 sequence is 14 residues long. The CDR3 sequence: CASSDQGARYGYTF. Written as DNA, the CDR3 is TGTGCCAGCAGTGATCAGGGGGCTAGGTATGGCTACACCTTC.